This TCR beta chain was profiled in a study of blood T cell repertoires in COVID-19. Produced via immunoSEQ multiplex PCR; TCRdb's table is partial and in-frame only. In the table there are roughly 160,000 clones, 86% of which are singletons. The CDR3 is made up of 14 amino acids. Germline lookup yields CDR1 SGHTA and CDR2 FQGNSA. V dropped 4 bases and J dropped 2; count of bases not matched to a gene: 2. This chain uses TRBV7-2 with TRBJ1-5; 7 bases align to TRBD1. The sequence came from a man aged 45-65 years with active or convalescent COVID-19. Sequenced: peripheral blood. The CDR3 coding sequence is TGTGCCAGCAGCTCCACAGGGGGCAATCAGCCCCAGCATTTT. It yields the protein CASSSTGGNQPQHF.